Below are 5 T cell receptor beta chains sequenced from a single sample in a study of T cells in women clearing cervical HPV infection. Libraries were prepared by immunoSEQ multiplex PCR; TCRdb keeps only in-frame clonotypes and omits some of them. Recorded here are tens of thousands of clones; the top ten clones represent 7.6%. Sequenced material: blood buffy coat. These receptors were obtained from a woman aged 18-70 years with a cervical HPV16 infection that either progressed to CIN3+ or cleared (not recorded which).

With respect to this clone: The read falls 3 residues short of the CDR3 end, and the missing part is taken from the germline J gene. The V and J genes are TRBV5-6 and TRBJ2-5; the match to TRBD2 covers 8 bases. V gave up 2 bases and J gave up 5 bases; unmatched junction bases: 2. CDR1 is SGHDT and CDR2 is YYEEEE in the germline V gene. The CDR3 contains 13 residues. The sequenced CDR3 bases are TGTGCCAGCAGCTTAGCGGGGGTTGAGACC. Translated, it gives CASSLAGVET. The CDR3 reads in full as CASSLAGVETQYF.

With regard to this clone: The read ends 3 residues early relative to the CDR3; the germline J gene fills the gap. The gene calls are TRBV12-3 or TRBV12-4 and TRBJ2-4; TRBD1 agrees at 7 bases. V trimming: 3 bases; J trimming: 7 bases; junction bases outside the gene matches: 0. CDR3 length: 12 amino acids. CDR3 bases read: TGTGCCAGCAGTTTCAGGGGGAACATT. Amino acid sequence: CASSFRGNI. The whole CDR3 reads CASSFRGNIQYF.

As regards this clone: The read ends 3 residues before the CDR3 terminus; that terminus is restored from the germline J gene. The chain employs TRBV2 and TRBJ1-3; TRBD1 aligns across 10 bases. Germline CDR1 and CDR2: SNHLY and FYNNEI. CDR3 length: 17 residues. V gave up 2 bases and J gave up 1 base; unmatched junction bases: 5. The sequenced part of the CDR3 DNA is TGTGCCAGCAGTGAAAGTGGGGACAGGGGATCTGGAAACACC. Translation gives CASSESGDRGSGNT. The full CDR3 sequence reads CASSESGDRGSGNTIYF.

Concerning this clone itself: The observed sequence ends 3 residues before the CDR3 terminus, with the missing tail filled in from the germline J gene. The chain is built from TRBV14 and TRBJ1-4; D not certain. Per germline, CDR1 SGHDN and CDR2 FVKESK. The CDR3 covers 15 residues. V lost 0 bases, J lost 7 bases, and 12 bases lay in between. The CDR3 DNA, read in part, is TGTGCCAGCAGCCAAGAGGCTCGACTGTTTGAAAAA. It yields the protein CASSQEARLFEK. The entire CDR3 protein reads CASSQEARLFEKLFF.

Turning to this clone: The missing CDR3 end, 3 residues past where the read stops, is filled in from the germline J gene. The chain couples TRBV18 to TRBJ2-5; D could derive from TRBD1 or TRBD2 (5 bases each). The V end was cut by 6 bases, the J end by 4 bases, with 9 bases between. This CDR3 is 12 amino acids long. Germline V gene data show CDR1 as KGHSH and CDR2 as LQKENI. The CDR3 protein is CASSEGLETQYF. Partial CDR3 DNA: TGTGCCAGCTCCGAGGGGCTAGAGACC.